The clone carrying this TCR beta chain was observed a few times. Its antigen is not known. Unique molecular identifiers were present in the TCR beta cDNA libraries. T cells, about 0.95 to 10 million of them, yielded some 500,000 cDNA molecules. TCRdb used MiXCR to reprocess the PCR reads, holding one entry per CDR3 protein. The repertoire holds about 820,000 distinct CDR3 sequences, around 50% seen once, with around 4.5% in the top ten. The data were obtained in a study of post-analysis software for immune sequencing data. Points from the study as a whole: F measure clustering grouped samples strongly by preparation batch. Among multiple sclerosis patients, normalized Chao1 diversity was significantly below that of controls. In patients, 4 to 6 TRBV segments were more frequent than in controls, with TRBV5-6, TRBV5-1 and TRBV20-1 among them.

V was clipped by 6 bases and J by 6 bases, with 12 bases between them. In germline, CDR1 is DFQATT, CDR2 SNEGSKA (reference sequence). CDR3 length: 12 residues. The gene calls are TRBV20-1 and TRBJ1-5; D gene ambiguous. What was sequenced was blood. The source of this sequence is a girl between 10 and 17 years old with multiple sclerosis. Written as DNA, the CDR3 is TGCAGTGCGATAAAGCAGGCTCAGCCCCAGCATTTT. Amino acid sequence: CSAIKQAQPQHF.